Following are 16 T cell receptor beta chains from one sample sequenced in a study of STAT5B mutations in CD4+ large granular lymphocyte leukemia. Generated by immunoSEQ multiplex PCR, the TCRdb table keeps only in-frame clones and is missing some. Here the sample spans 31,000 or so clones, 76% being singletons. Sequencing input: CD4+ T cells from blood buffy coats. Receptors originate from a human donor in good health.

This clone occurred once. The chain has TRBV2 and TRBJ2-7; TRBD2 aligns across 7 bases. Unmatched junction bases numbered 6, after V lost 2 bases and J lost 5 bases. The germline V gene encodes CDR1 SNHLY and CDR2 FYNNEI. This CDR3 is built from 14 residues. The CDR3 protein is CASSERGVGNEQYF. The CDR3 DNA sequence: TGTGCCAGCAGTGAACGGGGGGTAGGGAACGAGCAGTACTTC.

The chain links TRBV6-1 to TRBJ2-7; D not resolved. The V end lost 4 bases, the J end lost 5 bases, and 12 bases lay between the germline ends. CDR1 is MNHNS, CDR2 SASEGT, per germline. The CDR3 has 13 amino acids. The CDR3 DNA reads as TGTGCCAGCAGTGTATCCAGTAAGGACGAGCAGTACTTC. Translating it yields CASSVSSKDEQYF.

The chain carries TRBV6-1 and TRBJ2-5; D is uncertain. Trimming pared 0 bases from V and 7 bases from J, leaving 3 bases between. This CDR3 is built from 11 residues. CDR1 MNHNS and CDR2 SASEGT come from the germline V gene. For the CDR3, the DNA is TGTGCCAGCAGTGAAGCTTGGACCCAGTACTTC. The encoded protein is CASSEAWTQYF.

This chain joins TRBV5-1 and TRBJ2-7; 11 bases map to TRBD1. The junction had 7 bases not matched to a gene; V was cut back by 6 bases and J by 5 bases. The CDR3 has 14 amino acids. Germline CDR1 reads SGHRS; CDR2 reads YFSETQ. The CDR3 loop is CASTGRTGGHEQYF. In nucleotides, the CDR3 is TGCGCCAGCACGGGTAGGACAGGGGGCCACGAGCAGTACTTC.

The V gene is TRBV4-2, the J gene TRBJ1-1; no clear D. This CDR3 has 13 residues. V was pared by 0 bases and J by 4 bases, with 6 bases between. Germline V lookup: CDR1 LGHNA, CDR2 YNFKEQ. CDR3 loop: CASSQELPTEAFF. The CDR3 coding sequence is TGTGCCAGCAGCCAAGAACTCCCCACTGAAGCTTTCTTT.

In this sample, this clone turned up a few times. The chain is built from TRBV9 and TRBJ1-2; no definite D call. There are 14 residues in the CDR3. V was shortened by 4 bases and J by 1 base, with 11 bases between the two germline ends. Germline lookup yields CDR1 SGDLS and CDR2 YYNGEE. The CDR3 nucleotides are TGTGCCAGCAGCCCCCAAGGGATTAACTATGGCTACACCTTC. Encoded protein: CASSPQGINYGYTF.

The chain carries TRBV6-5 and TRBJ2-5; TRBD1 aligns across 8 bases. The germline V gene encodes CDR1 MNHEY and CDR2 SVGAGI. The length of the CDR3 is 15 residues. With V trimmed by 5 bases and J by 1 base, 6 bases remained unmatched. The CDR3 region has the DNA TGTGCCAGCAGTACCTTTACAGGGGGCCAAGAGACCCAGTACTTC. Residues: CASSTFTGGQETQYF.

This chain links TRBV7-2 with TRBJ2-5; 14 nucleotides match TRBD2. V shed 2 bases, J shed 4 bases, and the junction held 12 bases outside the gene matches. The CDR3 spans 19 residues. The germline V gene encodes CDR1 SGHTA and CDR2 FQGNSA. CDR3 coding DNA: TGTGCCAGCAGCTTACGGGGACTATGGACTAGCGGGAGGCGAGAGACCCAGTACTTC. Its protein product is CASSLRGLWTSGRRETQYF.

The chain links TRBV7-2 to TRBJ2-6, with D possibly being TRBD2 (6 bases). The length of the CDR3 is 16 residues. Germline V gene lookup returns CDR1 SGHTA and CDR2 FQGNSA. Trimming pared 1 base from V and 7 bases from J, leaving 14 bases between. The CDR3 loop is CASSLGGTQSANVLTF. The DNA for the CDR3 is TGTGCCAGCAGCTTAGGCGGGACCCAATCTGCCAACGTCCTGACTTTC. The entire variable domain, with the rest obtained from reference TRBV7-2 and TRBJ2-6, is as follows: GAGVSQSPSNKVTEKGKDVELRCDPISGHTALYWYRQSLGQGLEFLIYFQGNSAPDKSGLPSDRFSAERTGGSVSTLTIQRTQQEDSAVYLCASSLGGTQSANVLTFGAGSRLTVL.

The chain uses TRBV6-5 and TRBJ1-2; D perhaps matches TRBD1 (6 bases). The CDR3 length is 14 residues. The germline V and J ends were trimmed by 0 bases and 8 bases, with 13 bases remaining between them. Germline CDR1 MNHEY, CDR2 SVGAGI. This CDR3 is CASSYSTAGDGYTF. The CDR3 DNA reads TGTGCCAGCAGTTACTCGACGGCAGGGGACGGCTACACCTTC.

The CDR3 DNA reads as TGTGCCAGTTCCGACAGGGCTTTGAGTGGGAATGAGCAGTTCTTC. It translates to CASSDRALSGNEQFF. The chain carries TRBV9 and TRBJ2-1; the match to TRBD1 covers 7 bases. The junction had 15 bases not matched to a gene; V was cut back by 8 bases and J by 7 bases. The CDR3 has 15 residues. Germline lookup yields CDR1 SGDLS and CDR2 YYNGEE.

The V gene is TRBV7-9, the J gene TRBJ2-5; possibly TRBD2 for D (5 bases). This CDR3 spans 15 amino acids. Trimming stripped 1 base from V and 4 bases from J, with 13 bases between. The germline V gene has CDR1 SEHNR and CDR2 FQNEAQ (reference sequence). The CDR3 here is CASSLGSLEGETQYF. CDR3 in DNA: TGTGCCAGCAGCTTAGGAAGCCTCGAGGGAGAGACCCAGTACTTC.

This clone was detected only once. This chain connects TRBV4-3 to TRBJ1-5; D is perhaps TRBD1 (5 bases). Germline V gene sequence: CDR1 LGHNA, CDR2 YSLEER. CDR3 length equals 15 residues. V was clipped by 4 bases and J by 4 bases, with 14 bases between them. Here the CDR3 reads CASSRERGTNQPQHF. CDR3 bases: TGCGCCAGCAGCCGTGAACGGGGCACTAATCAGCCCCAGCATTTT.

CDR3 in amino acids: CASSLAETTEAFF. CDR3 DNA sequence: TGTGCCAGCAGCTTAGCCGAAACCACTGAAGCTTTCTTT. This chain links TRBV7-6 with TRBJ1-1; no definite D call. The germline V gene encodes CDR1 SGHVS and CDR2 FNYEAQ. The CDR3 length is 13 residues. Trimming took 0 bases from V and 4 from J, leaving 6 bases between them.

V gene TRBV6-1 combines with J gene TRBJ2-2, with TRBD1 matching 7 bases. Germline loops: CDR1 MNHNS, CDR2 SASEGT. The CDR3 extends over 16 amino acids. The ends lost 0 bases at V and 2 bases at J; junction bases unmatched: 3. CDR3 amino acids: CASSEAGQQNTGELFF. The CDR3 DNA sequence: TGTGCCAGCAGTGAAGCGGGACAGCAAAACACCGGGGAGCTGTTTTTT.

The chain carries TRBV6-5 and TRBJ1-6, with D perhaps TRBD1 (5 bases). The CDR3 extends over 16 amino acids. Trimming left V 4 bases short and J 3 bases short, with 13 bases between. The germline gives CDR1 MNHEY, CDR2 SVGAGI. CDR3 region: CASSLTGTDYNSPLHF. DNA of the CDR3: TGTGCCAGCAGTTTAACCGGGACGGACTATAATTCACCCCTCCACTTT.